This T cell receptor beta chain originates from a study of radiation and T cells in renal cell carcinoma. Study overall: Nephrectomy followed 15 Gy stereotactic body radiation by 4 weeks.

TCRdb keeps only in-frame clones here, not all; method: immunoSEQ multiplex PCR. Altogether 140,000 to 150,000 clones are present, 88% being singletons, with the ten largest covering about 4%. Time point noted: baseline pretreatment blood. Described treatment: 15 Gy SBRT to primary tumor, nephrectomy 4 weeks later. Blood was sampled at baseline, 2 weeks and 4 weeks after SBRT. The tumor was a clear cell renal cell carcinoma. To note about this clone: What it binds is unknown.

Trimming took off 4 bases at V and 4 bases at J, with 20 bases between the two ends. The V gene's germline CDR1 is SGDLS and CDR2 YYNGEE. The CDR3 has 16 amino acids. General study findings and limits: In blood, top tumor clones expanded by 2 weeks, shrinking by 4.

The chain couples TRBV9 to TRBJ1-2, with D possibly being TRBD1 (5 bases). The sequenced sample was blood, obtained from a patient whose treatment included radiotherapy and nephrectomy. This sequence originates from a woman aged 70-85 years with renal cell carcinoma. CDR3 in DNA: TGTGCCAGCAGCCCAAACACAGGAAAGCTGGGCTATGGCTACACCTTC. Protein product: CASSPNTGKLGYGYTF. Complete variable domain (other parts from reference TRBV9 and TRBJ1-2): DSGVTQTPKHLITATGQRVTLRCSPRSGDLSVYWYQQSLDQGLQFLIQYYNGEERAKGNILERFSAQQFPDLHSELNLSSLELGDSALYFCASSPNTGKLGYGYTFGSGTRLTVV.